The present entry profiles one TCR beta chain with its context. Its antigen is still unknown. This specimen comes from a study of CXCR3-negative and CXCR3-positive naive CD8 T cells. Study context: The TRB read total, about 130 million, broke down to about 1.5 +/- 0.3 million reads per library.

CDR1 SQVTM and CDR2 ANQGSEA come from the germline V gene. This CDR3 is built from 15 residues. Every individual CD8+ T cell subset underwent sorting in triplicate at 330,000 or so cells apiece. Naive CD8+ T cells displayed a CD45RO-CCR7+CD27+CD95- phenotype. General study points: Naive CXCR3-positive cells had TRB CDR3s more hydrophobic than those of CXCR3-negative naive cells. Sequencing showed both naive subsets with comparably high diversity, and memory CD8+ cells much lower.

The libraries of TRB cDNA were prepared using 5' RACE with UMI labels. After re-calling the 5' RACE reads, TCRdb lists one entry per CDR3 protein, DNA absent. Its table lists about 120,000 distinct CDR3 sequences. The rearrangement uses TRBV29-1 and TRBJ2-2. This sequence originates from a human donor in good health. Some clones in this sample may be carry-over from other donors' samples. Sequenced material: naive CXCR3+ CD8+ T cells from blood. Regarding subset: CD45RO-CCR7+CD27+CD95- naive CD8+ T cells expressing CXCR3 (TNR3+). CDR3 amino acids: CSVEVTAPNTGELFF.